These 21 T cell receptor beta chains were sequenced from one sample in a study of T-cell reconstitution after alpha-beta-depleted transplantation in children. TCRbeta library construction was performed incorporating unique molecular identifiers. From the PCR reads, TCRdb called clonotypes with MiXCR, one entry per CDR3 protein. The sample shows about 1,000,000 distinct CDR3 sequences, about 31% of them seen only once. This material consisted of PBMCs, mostly from graft donor cells, taken 360 days after TCRalphabeta/CD19-depleted stem cell transplant. The origin of the receptors is a boy under two years old who had a stem cell transplant for SCID, so the T cells may come from the graft donor.

This clonotype is categorized as medium-sized. An end of the junction does not agree with germline; a read error may underlie this. The V call is TRBV12-3 or TRBV12-4, the J call TRBJ2-5; no clear D gene. CDR3 length: 11 amino acids. The CDR3 coding sequence is TGTGCCAGCAGCTTAGGAGAGACCCAGTACTTC. Its protein product is CASSLGETQYF.

The chain employs TRBV4-3 and TRBJ1-2; the D is unclear. The V and J ends lost 1 base and 8 bases respectively, with 17 bases between them. Germline V gives CDR1 LGHNA, CDR2 YSLEER. CDR3 size: 15 residues. The CDR3 loop is CASSQVWETEDGYTF. In DNA, the CDR3 is TGCGCCAGCAGCCAAGTTTGGGAAACTGAGGACGGCTACACCTTC.

The genes are TRBV7-6 and TRBJ2-3; 7 positions agree with TRBD2. The CDR3 is made up of 12 amino acids. CDR1 is SGHVS and CDR2 is FNYEAQ in the germline V gene. Losses at the gene ends were 1 base for V and 14 bases for J; bases not matched to a gene: 6. This CDR3 is CASSLGGGKWYF. CDR3 nucleotide sequence: TGTGCCAGCAGCTTAGGGGGAGGGAAATGGTATTTT.

The chain employs TRBV4-3 and TRBJ2-5; 8 nucleotides align to TRBD2. The CDR3 has 16 amino acids. Unmatched junction bases numbered 8, after V lost 0 bases and J lost 5 bases. From germline, CDR1 is LGHNA and CDR2 YSLEER. The CDR3 coding sequence is TGCGCCAGCAGCCAAGAACCGGGACTAGATGTGGAGACCCAGTACTTC. Protein product: CASSQEPGLDVETQYF.

The rearrangement joins TRBV6-5 to TRBJ2-6; 9 bases align to TRBD1. Looked up from germline, CDR1 is MNHEY and CDR2 is SVGAGI. The CDR3 is made up of 18 amino acids. Germline trimming cut 0 bases from V and 3 bases from J; bases unmatched to any gene: 6. The CDR3 reads CASSYSRYRGRGANVLTF. DNA of the CDR3: TGTGCCAGCAGTTACTCAAGATACAGGGGGCGTGGGGCCAACGTCCTGACTTTC.

The chain has TRBV29-1 and TRBJ1-1; D is unresolved. The length of the CDR3 is 12 residues. V shed 1 base and J shed 8 bases, with 11 bases lying between them. Germline V CDR1 and CDR2: SQVTM, ANQGSEA. CDR3 DNA sequence: TGCAGCGTTGAAGTCGTCGGGCGCGAAGCTTTCTTT. This codes for CSVEVVGREAFF. Together with reference TRBV29-1 and TRBJ1-1, the CDR3 gives the full variable domain: SAVISQKPSRDICQRGTSLTIQCQVDSQVTMMFWYRQQPGQSLTLIATANQGSEATYESGFVIDKFPISRPNLTFSTLTVSNMSPEDSSIYLCSVEVVGREAFFGQGTRLTVV.

This rearrangement joins TRBV9 to TRBJ1-4; 7 nucleotides align to TRBD1. The CDR3 is 13 amino acids. The germline gives CDR1 SGDLS, CDR2 YYNGEE. Trimming at V came to 2 bases and at J to 8 bases, leaving 3 bases not matched to a gene. The CDR3 loop is CASSVSRGEKLFF. CDR3 sequence (DNA): TGTGCCAGCAGCGTTAGCAGGGGGGAAAAACTGTTTTTT.

The chain carries TRBV29-1 and TRBJ2-1; 9 bases match TRBD2. The CDR3 length is 17 residues. The V and J ends lost 3 bases and 7 bases, in that order; junction bases with no gene match: 16. Germline CDR1 SQVTM, CDR2 ANQGSEA. The CDR3 sequence is CSVDHRSLSGGRNEQFF. CDR3 nucleotide sequence: TGCAGCGTTGACCACCGGTCGTTGAGCGGGGGGCGGAATGAGCAGTTCTTC.

There are a few counts of this clonotype. The chain joins TRBV7-2 to TRBJ1-4; D remains ambiguous. Trimming took off 1 base at V and 2 bases at J, with 8 bases between the two ends. This CDR3 is 15 amino acids long. CDR1 SGHTA and CDR2 FQGNSA come from the germline V gene. The CDR3 spells CASSLGRVTNEKLFF. As DNA, the CDR3 is TGTGCCAGCAGCTTAGGTCGGGTTACTAATGAAAAACTGTTTTTT.

This clonotype has a handful of counts. The chain is built from TRBV20-1 and TRBJ1-3; D unresolved. The CDR3 contains 14 residues. Germline V lookup: CDR1 DFQATT, CDR2 SNEGSKA (reference sequence). Trimming removed 0 bases from V and 1 base from J, with 7 bases in between. The CDR3 region is CSARDYGSGNTIYF. DNA of the CDR3: TGCAGTGCTAGAGATTATGGGTCTGGAAACACCATATATTTT.

The sample holds a few counts of this clonotype. The chain employs TRBV4-1 and TRBJ2-3; TRBD1 matches 9 bases. The trim removed 0 bases at V and 2 bases at J, leaving 9 bases unmatched. Germline V gene sequence: CDR1 MGHRA, CDR2 YSYEKL. The CDR3 runs to 18 residues. In DNA, the CDR3 is TGCGCCAGCAGCCAAGATGCCGGGACAGGGTGGGACACAGATACGCAGTATTTT. It yields the protein CASSQDAGTGWDTDTQYF.

V and J are TRBV27 and TRBJ2-7, with TRBD2 identical over 7 bases. Germline V CDR1 and CDR2: MNHEY, SMNVEV (reference sequence). V shed 1 base, J shed 5 bases, and the junction held 11 bases outside the gene matches. This CDR3 is 16 amino acids long. The CDR3 DNA sequence: TGTGCCAGCAGTTTATGGGCCGGGGGGTTACGCCACGAGCAGTACTTC. It specifies CASSLWAGGLRHEQYF.

This clonotype appeared a few times. V usage is TRBV4-3 and J usage is TRBJ2-3; tentatively, D is TRBD1 or TRBD2 (6 bases each). CDR3 length equals 15 residues. In germline, CDR1 is LGHNA, CDR2 YSLEER. V was clipped by 3 bases and J by 3 bases, with 13 bases between them. CDR3 bases: TGCGCCAGCAGCCAGGACCCGGGGGCTACAGATACGCAGTATTTT. The encoded protein is CASSQDPGATDTQYF.

This clonotype was detected a few times. The chain couples TRBV7-9 to TRBJ2-7; the D gene is possibly TRBD2 (6 bases). The CDR3 contains 16 residues. CDR1 and CDR2 (germline): SEHNR, FQNEAQ (reference sequence). V was pared by 3 bases and J by 0 bases, with 15 bases between. CDR3 coding DNA: TGTGCCAGCAGCTTCGCGGCGGGGTCAAGCTCCTACGAGCAGTACTTC. It translates to CASSFAAGSSSYEQYF. Full variable domain (outside the CDR3, taken from reference TRBV7-9 and TRBJ2-7): DTGVSQNPRHKITKRGQNVTFRCDPISEHNRLYWYRQTLGQGPEFLTYFQNEAQLEKSRLLSDRFSAERPKGSFSTLEIQRTEQGDSAMYLCASSFAAGSSSYEQYFGPGTRLTVT.

The CDR3 is CASSSTLGTPYLSYEQYF. CDR3 in DNA: TGTGCCAGCAGCTCGACCCTAGGGACACCTTATCTTTCCTACGAGCAGTACTTC. V and J are TRBV11-1 and TRBJ2-7; D may be TRBD1 (6 bases). The CDR3 loop spans 18 amino acids. Trimming took 4 bases from V and 1 from J, leaving 23 bases between them. The germline V gene has CDR1 SGHAT and CDR2 FQDESV (reference sequence). Filled out from reference TRBV11-1 and TRBJ2-7, the complete variable domain reads EAEVAQSPRYKITEKSQAVAFWCDPISGHATLYWYRQILGQGPELLVQFQDESVVDDSQLPKDRFSAERLKGVDSTLKIQPAELGDSAMYLCASSSTLGTPYLSYEQYFGPGTRLTVT.

The gene calls are TRBV6-4 and TRBJ2-3, with a possible D match to TRBD2 (5 bases). Germline V gene data show CDR1 as MRHNA and CDR2 as SNTAGT. This CDR3 is built from 18 residues. V lost 7 bases, J lost 3 bases, and 26 bases lay in between. The DNA of the CDR3 is TGTGCCAGCACCACGGGATACGGGTTTAGTTCGAGGACAGATACGCAGTATTTT. The encoded protein is CASTTGYGFSSRTDTQYF.

This clonotype was found once. The chain uses TRBV10-3 and TRBJ1-1; D remains ambiguous. V lost 9 bases to trimming and J lost 1 base, with 12 bases between them. The V gene's germline CDR1 is ENHRY and CDR2 SYGVKD. The CDR3 covers 13 residues. CDR3 sequence: CAMADSPNTEAFF. The CDR3 region has the DNA TGTGCCATGGCGGACTCGCCGAACACTGAAGCTTTCTTT.

A remark on this clonotype: As the CDR3 is not closed by the conserved phenylalanine or tryptophan, this likely results from a read error. Because the CDR3's place on the DNA is in doubt, the DNA is left out and the CDR3 is given as listed by TCRdb. The rearrangement uses TRBV15 and TRBJ2-3; the D segment call TRBD2 is taken from the table without a DNA check. The CDR3 is 8 amino acids in total, end residues counted. Germline V CDR1 and CDR2: LNHNV, YYDKDF (reference sequence). CDR3: CATSRGLA.

In this sample, this clonotype turned up a few times. The chain has TRBV7-2 and TRBJ2-3, with D uncertain. Germline values: CDR1 SGHTA, CDR2 FQGNSA. CDR3 length: 13 residues. The V gene lost 1 base and the J gene lost 9 bases, with 11 bases spanning the gap. This chain's CDR3 is CASSLDPSRTQYF. As DNA, the CDR3 is TGTGCCAGCAGCTTAGATCCAAGCCGGACGCAGTATTTT. Based on the CDR3 plus reference TRBV7-2 and TRBJ2-3, the full variable domain is GAGVSQSPSNKVTEKGKDVELRCDPISGHTALYWYRQSLGQGLEFLIYFQGNSAPDKSGLPSDRFSAERTGGSVSTLTIQRTQQEDSAVYLCASSLDPSRTQYFGPGTRLTVL.

V and J are TRBV7-9 and TRBJ1-1, with D unclear. This CDR3 contains 14 residues. Looked up from germline, CDR1 is SEHNR and CDR2 is FQNEAQ (reference sequence). V was shortened by 5 bases and J by 1 base, with 11 bases between the two germline ends. CDR3 in DNA: TGTGCCAGCAGCGCCCCCTTAAAGAACACTGAAGCTTTCTTT. This sequence encodes CASSAPLKNTEAFF.

This clonotype has just a few counts. The chain links TRBV6-2 or TRBV6-3 to TRBJ1-1; D not certain. Germline values: CDR1 MNHEY, CDR2 SVGEGT. Trimming took off 2 bases at V and 1 base at J, with 14 bases between the two ends. The CDR3 covers 16 residues. CDR3 loop: CASSYPFGGGNTEAFF. As DNA, the CDR3 is TGTGCCAGCAGTTACCCATTTGGAGGAGGGAACACTGAAGCTTTCTTT.